This T cell receptor beta chain was recorded in a study of shared clonotypes between healthy human individuals (dated by TCRdb to the early 2020s). Concerning the study at large: The cohort included a few men and a couple of women between 18 and 49 years of age. For each donor, CD4 naive and CD4 memory were each given three plates, CD8 naive was given two plates, and CD8 memory was given one plate. Blood TCR repertoires of several healthy adults were deeply sequenced to estimate repertoire size and the extent of clonotype sharing between individuals. To increase sequencing depth and limit assay-specific biases, different laboratories used diverse techniques to prepare libraries and sequence TCR repertoires. Each donor's leukapheresis produced roughly between about 0.8 and 8.9 billion PBMCs. General study outcomes and caveats: Sampling was restricted to blood, and TCR repertoires in tissues likely differ from the TCR repertoires found in blood. Because the study included a small number of donors, the genetic and exposure-history diversity represented was limited. Even with the large sequencing depth, rarefaction of the sorted-subset datasets indicated that sequencing was incomplete. Based on pairwise subsampling, the degree of clonotype sharing among donors was expected to be affected by sequencing depth. Compared with non-shared clonotypes, clonotypes shared by all four sorted-subset donors had higher generation probabilities. When a handful of donors were compared, the shared fraction of clonotypes was about 5% for naive CD4, around 4% for naive CD8, 2% to 2.5% for memory CD4, and 0.4% for memory CD8. Estimated clonotype richness was generally larger for naive than for memory subsets.

Using the deep immunoSEQ assay, TCR CDR3 regions were amplified from genomic DNA by multiplex PCR. Extracted genomic DNA from each cell subset was distributed evenly across all wells of several immunoSEQ 96-well plates, and each plate was treated as a replicate. For sorted subsets, about 220 ng of genomic DNA, equivalent to 25,000 to 35,000 T cell genomes, went into each replicate PCR. Purified libraries were measured with a Qubit 3.0 fluorometer, size-checked on a Bioanalyzer 2100, and measured again with the KAPA Library Quantification kit. Every immunoSEQ 96-well plate was sequenced on a dedicated single-read 150-cycle Illumina NextSeq 550 flow cell. The paper's data handling went like this. The immunoSEQ output contained only junctional sequences without quality scores, so filtering could not match that applied to full-length reads. Sequences were annotated with PyIR, a Python wrapper for IgBLAST v1.9, and V/J genes and CDR3 were assigned using IMGT germline references. Reads were removed for weak V/J assignments (E-value above 1e-6), missing CDR3, stop codons, out-of-frame junctions, or ambiguous translated residues. V3J clonotypes were defined as sequences sharing the same inferred V gene, J gene, and CDR3 amino acid sequence. Percentage overlap between repertoires was calculated by dividing the number of shared unique clonotypes by the size of the smaller repertoire. Repertoire richness was assessed with RTK rarefaction, the Chao1 estimator, and Recon v2.1 estimates of unobserved clonotypes. Generation probabilities were computed with OLGA for all TCRbeta clonotypes obtained by the gDNA method from several donors. The table was pulled from immuneACCESS by TCRdb, which kept in-frame rearrangements only. Such tables lose some clones; where checked, under half of the loss comes from unresolved V genes, and the rest has no known cause. That table gives V, J and clone size, and the DNA gave D and trimming. The sample profile shows under 2,000,000 clones; about 95% of them were found once. In total, the top ten clones hold around 1% of the sample.

Comment on this clone: The antigen this receptor binds is unknown. Base quality data are lacking; no much larger clone is found one base away.

CD8 naive samples consisted of CD45RO-negative cells that were positively selected for CCR7, yielding a CD45RA+CCR7+ population without TemRA cells. The donors were healthy, HIV-negative adults with no recently reported acute infections or vaccinations. Only Caucasian adults living in Nashville, Tennessee, USA were represented among the donors. After blood collection by leukapheresis, PBMCs were isolated using Ficoll-Histopaque density gradient centrifugation and then cryopreserved in the vapor phase of liquid nitrogen. Analytical flow cytometry was used to check the purity and quantity of every magnetically sorted T cell population. Genomic DNA was isolated from each sorted fraction and quantified by UV absorbance on a Nanodrop 2000c. The sample was naive CD8+ T cells sorted from blood. The sample's cell subset or site label, in plain terms: CD45RA+CCR7+. The receptor was derived from a man aged 18 to 30 in good health.

The CDR3 protein sequence reads: CAAEVGETQYF. The DNA sequence reads TGCGCCGCGGAGGTCGGAGAGACCCAGTACTTC. The sequence joins TRBV10-2 to TRBJ2-5; tentative D gene TRBD2, with 5 bases matching. The CDR3 runs 11 amino acids, cysteine and phenylalanine included. Just CDR3 DNA is preserved here, 33 bases in frame from base 1. The junction carries 11 bases between V and J, which are trimmed by 11 bases and 4 bases respectively. The germline V gene provides CDR1 WSHSY and CDR2 SAAADI.